The clone carrying this T cell receptor (beta chain) was observed a few times. The antigen is not known. This sample also contains other DNA sequences that code for the same CDR3. This specimen comes from a study of shared clonotypes between healthy human individuals. Whole-study findings and limits: Generation probabilities were higher for clonotypes shared across all four sorted-subset donors than for unshared ones. Researchers found naive subsets generally carried larger estimated richness than memory subsets. Shared across four donors were roughly 5.3% of the naive CD4 clonotypes.

The protocol was immunoSEQ multiplex PCR, while the TCRdb copy is restricted to in-frame clones and leaves out a portion. Counted here are about 1.1 million clones, 60% to 85% occurring once; the ten biggest clones make up 0.85% to 1%. The authors divided CD4+ cells into CD45RA+ naive and CD45RA-negative memory subsets. This CDR3 has 12 residues. The germline gives CDR1 MDHEN, CDR2 SYDVKM. Trimming stripped 6 bases from V and 4 bases from J, with 7 bases between. The sample taken for sequencing was memory CD4+ T cells from PBMCs. The subset: CD45RA-negative fraction. This clonotype was sampled from a man between 18 and 35 years old in good health. Some clones in this sample may be carry-over from other donors' samples. V gene TRBV28 combines with J gene TRBJ1-3; no reliable D call. CDR3 bases: TGTGCCAGCAGATCGTCCGGAAACACCATATATTTT. As protein: CASRSSGNTIYF.